The present entry profiles one TCR beta chain with its context. These data originate in a study of blood T cell repertoires in COVID-19. The CDR3 spans 20 residues. The germline V gene has CDR1 KGHSH and CDR2 LQKENI. The ends lost 3 bases at V and 0 bases at J; junction bases unmatched: 17. The repertoire was sequenced with immunoSEQ multiplex PCR; TCRdb's copy has only in-frame clones and lacks some. The sample includes roughly 180,000 clones, about 84% of them seen just once. V and J are TRBV18 and TRBJ2-4; 7 bases map to TRBD2. The sequence was obtained from a woman under 40 with acute or convalescent COVID-19. The sequenced sample was peripheral blood. The CDR3 nucleotides read TGTGCCAGCTCACCTGGGACCTCAGGCGGGGGAGATATAGCCAAAAACATTCAGTACTTC. The encoded protein is CASSPGTSGGGDIAKNIQYF. The variable domain in full, completed from reference TRBV18 and TRBJ2-4, reads NAGVMQNPRHLVRRRGQEARLRCSPMKGHSHVYWYRQLPEEGLKFMVYLQKENIIDESGMPKERFSAEFPKEGPSILRIQQVVRGDSAAYFCASSPGTSGGGDIAKNIQYFGAGTRLSVL.